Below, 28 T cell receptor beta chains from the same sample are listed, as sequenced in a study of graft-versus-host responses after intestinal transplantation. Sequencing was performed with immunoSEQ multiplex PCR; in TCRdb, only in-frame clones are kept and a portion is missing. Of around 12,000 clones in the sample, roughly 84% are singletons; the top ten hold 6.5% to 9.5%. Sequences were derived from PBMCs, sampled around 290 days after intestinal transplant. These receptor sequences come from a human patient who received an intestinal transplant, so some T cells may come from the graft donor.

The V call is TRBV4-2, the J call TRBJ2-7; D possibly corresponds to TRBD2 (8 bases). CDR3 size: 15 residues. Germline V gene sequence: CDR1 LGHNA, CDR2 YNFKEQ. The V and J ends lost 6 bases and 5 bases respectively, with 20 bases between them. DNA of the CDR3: TGTGCCAGCAGTCATAAGGGACAGCGGGAGCACGAGCAGTACTTC. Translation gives CASSHKGQREHEQYF.

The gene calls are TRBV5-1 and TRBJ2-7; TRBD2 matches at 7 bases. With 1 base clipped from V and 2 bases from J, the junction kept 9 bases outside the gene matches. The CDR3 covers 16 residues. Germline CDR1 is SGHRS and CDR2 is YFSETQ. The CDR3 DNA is TGCGCCAGCAGCTTGAGTCATAGCGGGTTAACCTACGAGCAGTACTTC. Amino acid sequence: CASSLSHSGLTYEQYF.

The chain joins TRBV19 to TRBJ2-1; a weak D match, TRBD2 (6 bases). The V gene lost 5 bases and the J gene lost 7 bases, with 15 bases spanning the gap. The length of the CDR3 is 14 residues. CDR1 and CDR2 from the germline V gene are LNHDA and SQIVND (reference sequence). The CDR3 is CASSLASAQNEQFF. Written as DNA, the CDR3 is TGTGCCAGTAGTCTAGCGTCAGCCCAAAATGAGCAGTTCTTC. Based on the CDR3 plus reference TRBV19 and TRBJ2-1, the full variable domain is DGGITQSPKYLFRKEGQNVTLSCEQNLNHDAMYWYRQDPGQGLRLIYYSQIVNDFQKGDIAEGYSVSREKKESFPLTVTSAQKNPTAFYLCASSLASAQNEQFFGPGTRLTVL.

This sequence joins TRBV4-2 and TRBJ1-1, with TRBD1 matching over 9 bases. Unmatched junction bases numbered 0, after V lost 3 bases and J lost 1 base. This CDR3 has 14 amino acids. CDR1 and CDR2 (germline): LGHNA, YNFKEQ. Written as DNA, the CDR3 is TGTGCCAGCAGCCAGGACAGGGGGAACACTGAAGCTTTCTTT. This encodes CASSQDRGNTEAFF.

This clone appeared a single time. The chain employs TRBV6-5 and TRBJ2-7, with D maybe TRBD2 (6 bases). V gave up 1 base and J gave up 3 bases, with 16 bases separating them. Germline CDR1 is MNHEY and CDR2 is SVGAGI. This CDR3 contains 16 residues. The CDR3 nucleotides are TGTGCCAGCAGTTACTGGGGACTCCGGGGGATCTACGAGCAGTACTTC. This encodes CASSYWGLRGIYEQYF.

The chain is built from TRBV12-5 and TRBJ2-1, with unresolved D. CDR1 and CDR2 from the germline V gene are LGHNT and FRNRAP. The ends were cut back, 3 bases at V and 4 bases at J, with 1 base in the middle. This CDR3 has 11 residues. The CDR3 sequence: CASGLYNEQFF. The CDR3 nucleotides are TGTGCTAGTGGTTTATACAATGAGCAGTTCTTC. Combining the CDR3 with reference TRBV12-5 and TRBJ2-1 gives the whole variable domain DARVTQTPRHKVTEMGQEVTMRCQPILGHNTVFWYRQTMMQGLELLAYFRNRAPLDDSGMPKDRFSAEMPDATLATLKIQPSEPRDSAVYFCASGLYNEQFFGPGTRLTVL.

The CDR3 sequence: CASSDRSYEQYF. The CDR3 DNA reads as TGTGCCAGCAGTGACAGGTCCTACGAGCAGTACTTC. This chain connects TRBV6-4 to TRBJ2-7; D unresolved. V was cut by 2 bases and J by 1 base, with 3 bases left in between. Germline V CDR1 and CDR2: MRHNA, SNTAGT. CDR3 length: 12 residues.

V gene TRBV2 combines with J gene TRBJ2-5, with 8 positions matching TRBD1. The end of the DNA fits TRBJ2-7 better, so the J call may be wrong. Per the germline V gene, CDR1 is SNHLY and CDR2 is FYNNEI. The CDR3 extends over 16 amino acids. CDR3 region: CASSGRWTGNYYEQYF. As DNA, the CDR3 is TGTGCCAGCAGTGGCCGCTGGACAGGGAACTACTACGAGCAGTACTTC.

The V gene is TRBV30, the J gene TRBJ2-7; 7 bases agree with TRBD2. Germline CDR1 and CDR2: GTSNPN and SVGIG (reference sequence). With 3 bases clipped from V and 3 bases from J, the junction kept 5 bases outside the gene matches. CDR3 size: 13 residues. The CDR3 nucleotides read TGTGCCTGGAGAGCTAGCGGTCTCTACGAGCAGTACTTC. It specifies CAWRASGLYEQYF. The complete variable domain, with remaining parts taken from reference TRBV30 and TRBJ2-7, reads SQTIHQWPATLVQPVGSPLSLECTVEGTSNPNLYWYRQAAGRGLQLLFYSVGIGQISSEVPQNLSASRPQDRQFILSSKKLLLSDSGFYLCAWRASGLYEQYFGPGTRLTVT.

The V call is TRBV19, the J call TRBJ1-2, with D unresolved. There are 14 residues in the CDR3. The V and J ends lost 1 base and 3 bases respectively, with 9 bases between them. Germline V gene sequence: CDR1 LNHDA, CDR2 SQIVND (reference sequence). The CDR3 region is CASSIVGADYGYTF. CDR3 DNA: TGTGCCAGTAGTATAGTGGGCGCCGACTATGGCTACACCTTC.

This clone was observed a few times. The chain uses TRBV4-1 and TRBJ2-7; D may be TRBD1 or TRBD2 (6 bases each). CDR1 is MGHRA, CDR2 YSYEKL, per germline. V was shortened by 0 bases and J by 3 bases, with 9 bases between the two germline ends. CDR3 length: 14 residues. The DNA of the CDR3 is TGCGCCAGCAGCCAAGACGAGGGGGGCTACGAGCAGTACTTC. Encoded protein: CASSQDEGGYEQYF.

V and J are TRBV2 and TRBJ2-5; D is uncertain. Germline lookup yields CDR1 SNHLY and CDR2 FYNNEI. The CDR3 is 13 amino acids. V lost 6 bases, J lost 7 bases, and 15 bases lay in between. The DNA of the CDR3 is TGTGCCAGCAGCGGACCACTAAAGGGGACCCAGTACTTC. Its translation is CASSGPLKGTQYF.

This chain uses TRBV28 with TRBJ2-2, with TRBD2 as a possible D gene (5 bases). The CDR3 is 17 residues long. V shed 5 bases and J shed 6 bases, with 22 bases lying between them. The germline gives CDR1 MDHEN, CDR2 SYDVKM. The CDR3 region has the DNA TGTGCCAGCAGTGTCCCGGGAACACAGAGACCCTCCGGGGAGCTGTTTTTT. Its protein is CASSVPGTQRPSGELFF.

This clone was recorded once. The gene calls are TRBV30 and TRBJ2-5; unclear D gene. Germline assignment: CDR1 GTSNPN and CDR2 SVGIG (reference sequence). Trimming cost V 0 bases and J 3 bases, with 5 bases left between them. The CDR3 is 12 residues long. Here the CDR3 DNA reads TGTGCCTGGAGTGTGGCCGAAGAGACCCAGTACTTC. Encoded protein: CAWSVAEETQYF.

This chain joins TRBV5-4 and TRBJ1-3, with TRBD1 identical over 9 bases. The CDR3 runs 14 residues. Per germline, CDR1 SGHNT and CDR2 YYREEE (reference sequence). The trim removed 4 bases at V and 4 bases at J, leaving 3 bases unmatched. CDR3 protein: CASSRQGGGNTIYF. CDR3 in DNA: TGTGCCAGCAGCCGACAGGGGGGAGGAAACACCATATATTTT.

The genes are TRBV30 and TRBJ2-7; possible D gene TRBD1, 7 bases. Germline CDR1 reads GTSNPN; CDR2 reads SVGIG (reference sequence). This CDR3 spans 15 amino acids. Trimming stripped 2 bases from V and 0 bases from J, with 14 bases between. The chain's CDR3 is CAWSYRQGGSYEQYF. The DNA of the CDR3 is TGTGCCTGGAGTTACCGACAGGGAGGCTCCTACGAGCAGTACTTC.

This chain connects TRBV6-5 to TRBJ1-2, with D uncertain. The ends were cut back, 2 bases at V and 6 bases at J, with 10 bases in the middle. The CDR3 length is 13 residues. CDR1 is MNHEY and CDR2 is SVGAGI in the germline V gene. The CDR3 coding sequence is TGTGCCAGCAGTTACGGAGCCGGGAATGGCTACACCTTC. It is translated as CASSYGAGNGYTF.

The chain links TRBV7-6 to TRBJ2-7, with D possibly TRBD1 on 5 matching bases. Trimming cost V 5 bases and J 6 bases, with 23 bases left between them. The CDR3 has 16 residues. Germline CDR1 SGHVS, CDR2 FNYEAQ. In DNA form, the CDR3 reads TGTGCCAGCAGCCATACCGGCAGGGCTACCAATGCCGAGCAGTACTTC. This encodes CASSHTGRATNAEQYF. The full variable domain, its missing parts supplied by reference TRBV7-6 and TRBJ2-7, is GAGVSQSPRYKVTKRGQDVALRCDPISGHVSLYWYRQALGQGPEFLTYFNYEAQQDKSGLPNDRFSAERPEGSISTLTIQRTEQRDSAMYRCASSHTGRATNAEQYFGPGTRLTVT.

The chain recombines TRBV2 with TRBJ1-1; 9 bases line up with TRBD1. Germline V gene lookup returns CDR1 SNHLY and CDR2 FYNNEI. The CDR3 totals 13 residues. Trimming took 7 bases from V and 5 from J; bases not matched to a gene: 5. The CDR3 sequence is CASNRGRKTEAFF. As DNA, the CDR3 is TGTGCCAGCAACAGGGGGCGCAAGACTGAAGCTTTCTTT.

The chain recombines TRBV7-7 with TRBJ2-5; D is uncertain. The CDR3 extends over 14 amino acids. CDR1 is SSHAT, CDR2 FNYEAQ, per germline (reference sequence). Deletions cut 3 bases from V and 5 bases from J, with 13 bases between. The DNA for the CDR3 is TGTGCCAGCAGCTTTACATGGGGTTCGGAGACCCAGTACTTC. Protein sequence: CASSFTWGSETQYF.

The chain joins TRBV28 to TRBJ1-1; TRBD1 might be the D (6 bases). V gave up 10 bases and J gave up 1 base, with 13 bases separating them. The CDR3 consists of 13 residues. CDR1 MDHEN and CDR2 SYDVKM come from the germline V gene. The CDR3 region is CATSAGQNTEAFF. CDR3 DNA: TGTGCCACCTCGGCGGGACAGAACACTGAAGCTTTCTTT. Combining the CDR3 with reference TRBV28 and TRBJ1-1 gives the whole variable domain DVKVTQSSRYLVKRTGEKVFLECVQDMDHENMFWYRQDPGLGLRLIYFSYDVKMKEKGDIPEGYSVSREKKERFSLILESASTNQTSMYLCATSAGQNTEAFFGQGTRLTVV.

The CDR3 DNA reads as TGTGCCAGTAGTATGAGGGCAGGGAATTCACCCGGGGAGCTGTTTTTT. Protein: CASSMRAGNSPGELFF. This chain connects TRBV19 to TRBJ2-2; either TRBD1 or TRBD2 may fit D (5 bases each). V shed 3 bases and J shed 6 bases, with 17 bases lying between them. This CDR3 is built from 16 residues. Germline V gene sequence: CDR1 LNHDA, CDR2 SQIVND (reference sequence).

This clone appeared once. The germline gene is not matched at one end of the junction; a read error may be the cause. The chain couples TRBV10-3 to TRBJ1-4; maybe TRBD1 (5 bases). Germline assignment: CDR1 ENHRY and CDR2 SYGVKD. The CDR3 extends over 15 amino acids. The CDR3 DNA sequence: TGTGCCAGCAGTTACTCGGCAGGGCAAAATGAAAAACTGTTTTTT. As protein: CASSYSAGQNEKLFF.

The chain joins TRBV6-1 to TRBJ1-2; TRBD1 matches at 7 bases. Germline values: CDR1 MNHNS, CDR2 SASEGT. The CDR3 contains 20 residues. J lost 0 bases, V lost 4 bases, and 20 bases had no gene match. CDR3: CASSVSFQWRDRTTNYGYTF. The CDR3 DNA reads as TGTGCCAGCAGTGTTTCTTTTCAGTGGCGGGACAGAACCACTAACTATGGCTACACCTTC.

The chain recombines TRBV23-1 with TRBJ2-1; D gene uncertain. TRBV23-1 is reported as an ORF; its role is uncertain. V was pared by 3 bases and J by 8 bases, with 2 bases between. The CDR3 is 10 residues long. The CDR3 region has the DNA TGCGCCAGCAGTCAGGATGAGCAGTTCTTC. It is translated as CASSQDEQFF.

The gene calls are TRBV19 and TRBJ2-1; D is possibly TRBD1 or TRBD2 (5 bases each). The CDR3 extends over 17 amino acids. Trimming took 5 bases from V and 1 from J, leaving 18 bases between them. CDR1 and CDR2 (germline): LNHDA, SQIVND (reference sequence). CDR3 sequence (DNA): TGTGCCAGTAGTGGCTTCCTGGGGGTGTCTTCCTACAATGAGCAGTTCTTC. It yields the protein CASSGFLGVSSYNEQFF.

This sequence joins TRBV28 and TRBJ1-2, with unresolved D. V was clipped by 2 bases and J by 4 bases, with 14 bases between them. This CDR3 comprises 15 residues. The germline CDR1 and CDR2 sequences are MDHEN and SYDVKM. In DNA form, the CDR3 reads TGTGCCAGCAGTTTAACCCGAAGGTCCTTCTATGGCTACACCTTC. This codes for CASSLTRRSFYGYTF.

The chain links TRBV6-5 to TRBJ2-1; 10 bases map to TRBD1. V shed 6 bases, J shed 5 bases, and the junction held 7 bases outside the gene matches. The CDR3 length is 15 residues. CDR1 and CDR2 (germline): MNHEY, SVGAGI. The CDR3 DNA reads TGTGCCAGCAGCCCGGGACAGGGGAAAAACAATGAGCAGTTCTTC. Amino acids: CASSPGQGKNNEQFF.